Listed here are 13 T cell receptor beta chains from one sample, sequenced in a study of response to subunit inactivated influenza vaccine. TCRdb independently ran MiXCR on the RT-PCR reads; one entry per CDR3 protein. The sample consists of roughly 700,000 distinct CDR3 sequences, roughly 13% of them appearing once. Sequencing used PBMCs from blood, obtained 14 to 15 days before vaccination. Receptor source: a man in his fifties or sixties who received an inactivated influenza vaccine.

The rearrangement joins TRBV24-1 to TRBJ2-3, with D perhaps matching TRBD2 (6 bases). This CDR3 is 16 amino acids long. Per germline, CDR1 KGHDR and CDR2 SFDVKD. V lost 3 bases to trimming and J lost 5 bases, with 17 bases between them. CDR3 region: CATSDLKGEVEDTQYF. CDR3 DNA sequence: TGTGCCACCAGTGATCTTAAAGGGGAGGTGGAAGATACGCAGTATTTT.

This clonotype was detected only a few times. This chain links TRBV12-3 or TRBV12-4 with TRBJ1-6, with 8 positions matching TRBD1. Losses at the gene ends were 6 bases for V and 7 bases for J; bases not matched to a gene: 5. The CDR3 totals 14 residues. The CDR3 protein is CASREDRVNSPLHF. The CDR3 nucleotides read TGTGCCAGCAGGGAGGACAGGGTGAATTCACCCCTCCACTTT.

The chain employs TRBV20-1 and TRBJ1-1; TRBD1 matches 8 bases. The germline gives CDR1 DFQATT, CDR2 SNEGSKA (reference sequence). This CDR3 region has 13 residues. Trimming removed 3 bases from V and 7 bases from J; junction bases left unmatched: 7. CDR3 DNA sequence: TGCAGTGCTAGGACAGGGGTTTTAATTGAAGCTTTCTTT. Amino acids: CSARTGVLIEAFF.

In its sample, this clonotype was seen a few times. The rearrangement links TRBV6-1 to TRBJ2-5; 13 nucleotides agree with TRBD2. J lost 5 bases, V lost 5 bases, and 11 bases had no gene match. CDR1 MNHNS and CDR2 SASEGT come from the germline V gene. The CDR3 length is 17 residues. As DNA, the CDR3 is TGTGCCAGCAGTCAGGCGGGACTAGCGGGGTTCAGCGAGACCCAGTACTTC. Translation: CASSQAGLAGFSETQYF.

This chain's CDR3 is CASNEGLKNIQYF. The CDR3 DNA reads TGTGCCAGTAATGAGGGACTAAAAAACATTCAGTACTTC. This sequence joins TRBV19 and TRBJ2-4; 7 bases line up with TRBD2. Germline loops: CDR1 LNHDA, CDR2 SQIVND (reference sequence). Unmatched junction bases numbered 4, after V lost 7 bases and J lost 4 bases. There are 13 residues in the CDR3.

The genes are TRBV5-4 and TRBJ2-2; 9 bases line up with TRBD1. CDR1 is SGHNT and CDR2 is YYREEE in the germline V gene (reference sequence). CDR3 size: 17 residues. V shed 4 bases and J 2 bases; nucleotides not matched to a gene: 9. The CDR3 loop reads CASSRGGTGRNTGELFF. DNA of the CDR3: TGTGCCAGCAGCCGAGGGGGGACAGGGCGAAACACCGGGGAGCTGTTTTTT. The variable domain in full, completed from reference TRBV5-4 and TRBJ2-2, reads ETGVTQSPTHLIKTRGQQVTLRCSSQSGHNTVSWYQQALGQGPQFIFQYYREEENGRGNFPPRFSGLQFPNYSSELNVNALELDDSALYLCASSRGGTGRNTGELFFGEGSRLTVL.

This clonotype was seen repeatedly, ten times or more. The chain has TRBV12-3 or TRBV12-4 and TRBJ1-6, with 7 bases aligning to TRBD1. The CDR3 spans 14 residues. V lost 3 bases, J lost 10 bases, and 6 bases stayed unmatched. CDR3: CASSLGQRNSPLHF. The DNA for the CDR3 is TGTGCCAGCAGTTTGGGACAGAGGAACTCACCCCTCCACTTT.

The chain combines TRBV5-1 with TRBJ1-2; 11 bases line up with TRBD1. This CDR3 spans 14 amino acids. V lost 0 bases and J lost 6; bases outside the gene matches: 1. Germline V gene data show CDR1 as SGHRS and CDR2 as YFSETQ. The CDR3 loop reads CASSLVDRGHGYTF. CDR3 sequence (DNA): TGCGCCAGCAGCTTGGTGGACAGGGGGCATGGCTACACCTTC.

This clonotype was recorded a few times. The chain carries TRBV12-3 or TRBV12-4 and TRBJ2-7; a possible D gene is TRBD1 (5 bases). This CDR3 has 13 residues. Trimming cost V 5 bases and J 2 bases, with 10 bases left between them. As DNA, the CDR3 is TGTGCCAGCAGTCCCCAGGACACCTACGAGCAGTACTTC. Protein: CASSPQDTYEQYF.

The V call is TRBV12-3 or TRBV12-4, the J call TRBJ2-1; 9 bases are shared with TRBD2. Trimming removed 7 bases from V and 2 bases from J; junction bases left unmatched: 6. The CDR3 totals 15 residues. The CDR3: CASKGREGPYNEQFF. CDR3 DNA: TGTGCCAGCAAGGGGCGGGAGGGCCCCTACAATGAGCAGTTCTTC.

In its sample, this clonotype was seen a few times. The rearrangement uses TRBV5-1 and TRBJ2-7, with a tentative D call TRBD2 (6 bases). V lost 2 bases, J lost 1 base, and 13 bases lay in between. Germline CDR1 and CDR2: SGHRS and YFSETQ. This CDR3 is built from 15 residues. DNA of the CDR3: TGCGCCAGCAGCTTTACGGTGGGGACTTCCTACGAGCAGTACTTC. It codes for CASSFTVGTSYEQYF.

This clonotype was counted only a few times. This chain connects TRBV20-1 to TRBJ2-7; no definite D call. This CDR3 is built from 12 residues. V lost 3 bases and J 3 bases, leaving 9 bases between the germline ends. CDR1 is DFQATT and CDR2 is SNEGSKA in the germline V gene (reference sequence). DNA for the CDR3: TGCAGTGCTAGTGGTAGCAACTACGAGCAGTACTTC. This sequence encodes CSASGSNYEQYF.

This clonotype was counted at least ten times. V usage is TRBV20-1 and J usage is TRBJ2-4; D is undetermined. The germline V gene encodes CDR1 DFQATT and CDR2 SNEGSKA (reference sequence). Trimming took off 6 bases at V and 2 bases at J, with 11 bases between the two ends. The CDR3 runs 13 residues. CDR3 sequence: CSATAPSKNIQYF. The CDR3 DNA is TGCAGTGCCACGGCCCCTTCCAAAAACATTCAGTACTTC.